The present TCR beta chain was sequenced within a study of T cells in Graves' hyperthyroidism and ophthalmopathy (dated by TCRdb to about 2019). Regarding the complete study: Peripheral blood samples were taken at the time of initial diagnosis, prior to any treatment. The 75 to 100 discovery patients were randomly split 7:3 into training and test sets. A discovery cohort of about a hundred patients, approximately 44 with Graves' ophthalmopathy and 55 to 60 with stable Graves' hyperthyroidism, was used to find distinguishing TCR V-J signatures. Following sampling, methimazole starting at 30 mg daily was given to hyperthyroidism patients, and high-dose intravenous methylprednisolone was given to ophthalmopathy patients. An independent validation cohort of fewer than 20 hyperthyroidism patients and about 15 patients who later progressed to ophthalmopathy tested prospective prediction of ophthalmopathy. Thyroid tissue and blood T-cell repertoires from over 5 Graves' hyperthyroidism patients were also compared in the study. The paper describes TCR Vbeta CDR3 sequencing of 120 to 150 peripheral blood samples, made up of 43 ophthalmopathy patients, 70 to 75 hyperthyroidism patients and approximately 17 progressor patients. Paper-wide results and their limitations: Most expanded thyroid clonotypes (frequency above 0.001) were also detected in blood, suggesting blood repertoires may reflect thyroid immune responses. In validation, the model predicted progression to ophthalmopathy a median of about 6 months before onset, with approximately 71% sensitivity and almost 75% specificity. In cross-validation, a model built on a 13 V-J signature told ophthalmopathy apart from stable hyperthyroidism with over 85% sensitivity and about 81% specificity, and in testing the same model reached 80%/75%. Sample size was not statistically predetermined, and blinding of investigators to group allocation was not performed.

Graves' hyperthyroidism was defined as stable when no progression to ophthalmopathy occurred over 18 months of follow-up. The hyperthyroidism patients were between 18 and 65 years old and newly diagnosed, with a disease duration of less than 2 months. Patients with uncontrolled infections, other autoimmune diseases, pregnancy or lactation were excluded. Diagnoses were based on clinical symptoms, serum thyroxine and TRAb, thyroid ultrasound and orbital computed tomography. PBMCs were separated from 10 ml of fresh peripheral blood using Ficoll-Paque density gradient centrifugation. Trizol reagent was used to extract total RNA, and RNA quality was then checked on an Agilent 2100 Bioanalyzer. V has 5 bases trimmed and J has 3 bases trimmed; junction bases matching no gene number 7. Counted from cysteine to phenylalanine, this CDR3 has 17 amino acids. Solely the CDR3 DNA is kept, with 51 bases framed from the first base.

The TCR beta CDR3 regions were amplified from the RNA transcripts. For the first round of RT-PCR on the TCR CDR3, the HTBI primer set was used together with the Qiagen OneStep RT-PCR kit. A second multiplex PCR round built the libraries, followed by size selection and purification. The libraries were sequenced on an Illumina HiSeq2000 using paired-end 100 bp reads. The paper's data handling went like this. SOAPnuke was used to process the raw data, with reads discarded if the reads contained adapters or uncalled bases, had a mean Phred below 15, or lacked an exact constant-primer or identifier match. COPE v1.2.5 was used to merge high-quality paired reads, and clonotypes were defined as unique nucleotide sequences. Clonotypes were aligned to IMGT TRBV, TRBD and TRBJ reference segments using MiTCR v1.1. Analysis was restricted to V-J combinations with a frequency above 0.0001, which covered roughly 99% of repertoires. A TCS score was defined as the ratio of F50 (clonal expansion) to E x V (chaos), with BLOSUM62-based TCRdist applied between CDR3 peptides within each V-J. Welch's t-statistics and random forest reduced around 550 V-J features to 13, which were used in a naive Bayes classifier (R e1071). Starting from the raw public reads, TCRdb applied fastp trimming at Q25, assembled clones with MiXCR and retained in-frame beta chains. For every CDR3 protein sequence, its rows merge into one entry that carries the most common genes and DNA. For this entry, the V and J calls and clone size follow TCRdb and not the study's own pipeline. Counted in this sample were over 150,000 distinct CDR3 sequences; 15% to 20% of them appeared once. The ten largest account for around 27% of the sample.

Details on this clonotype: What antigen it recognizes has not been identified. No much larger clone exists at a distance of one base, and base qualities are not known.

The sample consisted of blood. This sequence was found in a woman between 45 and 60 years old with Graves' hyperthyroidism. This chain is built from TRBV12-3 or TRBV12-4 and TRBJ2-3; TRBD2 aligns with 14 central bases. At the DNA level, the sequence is TGTGCCAGCAGTCTCGGGACTAGCGGGAGAGGGACAGATACGCAGTATTTT. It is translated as CASSLGTSGRGTDTQYF.